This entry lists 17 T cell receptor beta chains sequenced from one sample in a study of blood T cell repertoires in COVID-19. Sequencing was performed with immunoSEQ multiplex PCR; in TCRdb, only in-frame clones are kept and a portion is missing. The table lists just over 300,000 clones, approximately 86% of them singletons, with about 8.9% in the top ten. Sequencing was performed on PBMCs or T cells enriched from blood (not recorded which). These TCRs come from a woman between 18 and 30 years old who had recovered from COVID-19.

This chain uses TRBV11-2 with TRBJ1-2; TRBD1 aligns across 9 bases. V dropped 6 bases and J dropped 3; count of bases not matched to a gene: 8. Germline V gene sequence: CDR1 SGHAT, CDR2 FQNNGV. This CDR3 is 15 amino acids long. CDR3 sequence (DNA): TGTGCCAGCAGGGAACAGGGGGCTTCCGACTATGGCTACACCTTC. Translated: CASREQGASDYGYTF. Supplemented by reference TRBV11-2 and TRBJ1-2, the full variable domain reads EAGVAQSPRYKIIEKRQSVAFWCNPISGHATLYWYQQILGQGPKLLIQFQNNGVVDDSQLPKDRFSAERLKGVDSTLKIQPAKLEDSAVYLCASREQGASDYGYTFGSGTRLTVV.

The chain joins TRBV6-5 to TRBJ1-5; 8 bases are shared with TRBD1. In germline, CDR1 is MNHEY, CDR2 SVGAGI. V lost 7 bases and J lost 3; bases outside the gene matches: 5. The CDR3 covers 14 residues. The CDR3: CASTGRGPNQPQHF. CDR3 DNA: TGTGCCAGCACGGGCAGGGGGCCCAATCAGCCCCAGCATTTT.

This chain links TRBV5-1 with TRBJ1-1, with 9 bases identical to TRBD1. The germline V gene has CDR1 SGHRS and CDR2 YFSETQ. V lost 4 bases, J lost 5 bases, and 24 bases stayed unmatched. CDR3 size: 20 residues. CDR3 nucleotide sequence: TGCGCCAGCAGCCGACACGAAGGACAGGGGATCGGTGGGGTCAAGACTGAAGCTTTCTTT. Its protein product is CASSRHEGQGIGGVKTEAFF.

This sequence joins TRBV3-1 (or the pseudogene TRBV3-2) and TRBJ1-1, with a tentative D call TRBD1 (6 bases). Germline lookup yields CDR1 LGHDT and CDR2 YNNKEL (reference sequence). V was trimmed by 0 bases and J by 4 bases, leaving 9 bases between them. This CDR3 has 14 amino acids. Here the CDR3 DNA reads TGTGCCAGCAGCCAAGATCGGGGGGCCACTGAAGCTTTCTTT. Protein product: CASSQDRGATEAFF.

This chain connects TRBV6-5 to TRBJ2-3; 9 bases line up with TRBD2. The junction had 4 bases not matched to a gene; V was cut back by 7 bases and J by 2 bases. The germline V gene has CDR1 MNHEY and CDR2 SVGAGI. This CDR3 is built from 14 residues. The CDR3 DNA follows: TGTGCCAGCAATCTAGCGGGGCCCACAGATACGCAGTATTTT. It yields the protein CASNLAGPTDTQYF.

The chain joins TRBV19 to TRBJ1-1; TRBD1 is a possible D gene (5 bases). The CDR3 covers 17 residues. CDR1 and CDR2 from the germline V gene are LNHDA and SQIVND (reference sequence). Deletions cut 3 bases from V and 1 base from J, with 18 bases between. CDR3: CASSIRSGRHRNTEAFF. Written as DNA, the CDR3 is TGTGCCAGTAGTATTCGGTCAGGGCGGCATCGGAACACTGAAGCTTTCTTT.

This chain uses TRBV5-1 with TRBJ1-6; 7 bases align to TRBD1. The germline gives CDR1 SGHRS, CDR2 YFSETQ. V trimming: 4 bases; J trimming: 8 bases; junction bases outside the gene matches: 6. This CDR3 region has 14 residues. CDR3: CASSTDREDSPLHF. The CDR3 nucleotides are TGCGCCAGCAGCACCGACAGGGAGGATTCACCCCTCCACTTT.

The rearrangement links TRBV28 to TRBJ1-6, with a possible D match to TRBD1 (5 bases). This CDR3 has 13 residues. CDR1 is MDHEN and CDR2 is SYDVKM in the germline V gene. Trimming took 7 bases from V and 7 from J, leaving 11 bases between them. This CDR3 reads CASNGGGNSPLHF. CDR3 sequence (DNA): TGTGCCAGCAACGGGGGGGGAAATTCACCCCTCCACTTT. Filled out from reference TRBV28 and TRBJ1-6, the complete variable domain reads DVKVTQSSRYLVKRTGEKVFLECVQDMDHENMFWYRQDPGLGLRLIYFSYDVKMKEKGDIPEGYSVSREKKERFSLILESASTNQTSMYLCASNGGGNSPLHFGNGTRLTVT.

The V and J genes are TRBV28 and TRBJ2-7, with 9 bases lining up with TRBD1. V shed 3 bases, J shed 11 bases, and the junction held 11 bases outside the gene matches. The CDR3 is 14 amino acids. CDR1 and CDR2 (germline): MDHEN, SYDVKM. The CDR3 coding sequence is TGTGCCAGCAGTTTTGGCGACAGGGGGTCCGGGGAGTACTTC. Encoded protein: CASSFGDRGSGEYF.

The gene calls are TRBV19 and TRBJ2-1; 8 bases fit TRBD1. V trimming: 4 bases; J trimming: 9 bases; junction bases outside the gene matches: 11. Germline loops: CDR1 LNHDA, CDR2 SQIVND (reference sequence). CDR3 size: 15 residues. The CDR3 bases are TGTGCCAGTAGTACGAGACAGGGGACGATTACTGAGCAGTTCTTC. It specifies CASSTRQGTITEQFF.

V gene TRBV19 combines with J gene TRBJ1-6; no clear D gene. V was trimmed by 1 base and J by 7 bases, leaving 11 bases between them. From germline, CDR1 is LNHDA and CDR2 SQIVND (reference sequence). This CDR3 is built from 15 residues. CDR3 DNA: TGTGCCAGTAGTATAGCGGCGACTCCCAATTCACCCCTCCACTTT. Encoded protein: CASSIAATPNSPLHF. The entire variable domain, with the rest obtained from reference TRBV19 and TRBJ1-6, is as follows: DGGITQSPKYLFRKEGQNVTLSCEQNLNHDAMYWYRQDPGQGLRLIYYSQIVNDFQKGDIAEGYSVSREKKESFPLTVTSAQKNPTAFYLCASSIAATPNSPLHFGNGTRLTVT.

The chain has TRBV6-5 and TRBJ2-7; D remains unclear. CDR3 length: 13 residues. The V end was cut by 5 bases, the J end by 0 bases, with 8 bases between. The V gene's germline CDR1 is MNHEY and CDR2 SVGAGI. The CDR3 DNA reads TGTGCCAGCAGTACTAAGTCCTCCTACGAGCAGTACTTC. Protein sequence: CASSTKSSYEQYF.

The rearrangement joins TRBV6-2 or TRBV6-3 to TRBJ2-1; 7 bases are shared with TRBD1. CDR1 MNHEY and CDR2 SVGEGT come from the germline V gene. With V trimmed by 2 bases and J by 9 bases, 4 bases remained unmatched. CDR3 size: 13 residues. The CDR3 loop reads CASSYGRGLEQFF. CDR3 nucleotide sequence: TGTGCCAGCAGTTACGGTAGGGGGCTTGAGCAGTTCTTC.

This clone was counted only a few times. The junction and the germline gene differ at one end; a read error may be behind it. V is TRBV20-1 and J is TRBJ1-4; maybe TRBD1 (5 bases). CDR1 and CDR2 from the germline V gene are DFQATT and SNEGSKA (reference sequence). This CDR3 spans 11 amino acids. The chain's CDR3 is CSARAFGRARF. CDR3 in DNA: TGCAGTGCTAGAGCATTCGGCAGGGCACGGTTT.

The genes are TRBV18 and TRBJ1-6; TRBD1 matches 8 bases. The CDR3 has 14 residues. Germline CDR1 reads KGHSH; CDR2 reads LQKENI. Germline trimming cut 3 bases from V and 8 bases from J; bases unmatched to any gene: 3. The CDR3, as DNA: TGTGCCAGCTCACCTCAGGGGGCTGATTCACCCCTCCACTTT. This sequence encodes CASSPQGADSPLHF.

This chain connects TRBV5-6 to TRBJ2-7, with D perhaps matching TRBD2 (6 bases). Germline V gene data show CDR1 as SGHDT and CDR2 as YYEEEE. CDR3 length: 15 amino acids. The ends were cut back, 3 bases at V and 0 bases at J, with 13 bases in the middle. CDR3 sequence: CASSSTLARSYEQYF. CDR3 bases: TGTGCCAGCAGCTCGACCCTAGCGCGCTCCTACGAGCAGTACTTC.

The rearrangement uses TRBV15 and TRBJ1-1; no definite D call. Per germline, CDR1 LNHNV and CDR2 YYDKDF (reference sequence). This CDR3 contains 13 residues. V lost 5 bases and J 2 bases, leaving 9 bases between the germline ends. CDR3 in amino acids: CATSYRQNTEAFF. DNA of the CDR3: TGTGCCACCAGCTACCGACAAAACACTGAAGCTTTCTTT.